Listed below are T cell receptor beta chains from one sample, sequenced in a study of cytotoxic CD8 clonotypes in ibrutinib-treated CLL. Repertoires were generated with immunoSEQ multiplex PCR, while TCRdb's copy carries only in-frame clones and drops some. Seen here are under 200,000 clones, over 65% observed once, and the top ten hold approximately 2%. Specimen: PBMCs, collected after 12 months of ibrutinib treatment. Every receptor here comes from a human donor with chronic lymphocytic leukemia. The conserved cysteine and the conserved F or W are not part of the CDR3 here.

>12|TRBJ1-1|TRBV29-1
SVVADNMNTEAF
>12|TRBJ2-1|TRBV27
ASGSTGVYNEQF
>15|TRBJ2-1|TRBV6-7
ATGDPLWDSSYNEQF
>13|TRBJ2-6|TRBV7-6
ASSTTGSGANVLT
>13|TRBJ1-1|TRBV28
ASSPLWGANTEAF
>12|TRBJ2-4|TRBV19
ASSNIGQKNIQY
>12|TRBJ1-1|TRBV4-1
ASSQTGLNTEAF
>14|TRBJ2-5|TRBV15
ATTYSLQGIGETQY
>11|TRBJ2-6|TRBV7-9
ASSPSGANVLT
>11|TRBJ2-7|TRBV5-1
ASSPGTAYEQY
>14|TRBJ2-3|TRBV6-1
ASRESSGGATDTQY
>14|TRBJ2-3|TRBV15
ATSRDPSKGTDTQY
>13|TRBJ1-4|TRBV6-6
ASSYFGATNEKLF
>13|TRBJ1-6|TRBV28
ASSRPRGAGSPLH
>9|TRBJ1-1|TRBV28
ASRLATEAF
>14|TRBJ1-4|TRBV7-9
ASSPTRPSANEKLF
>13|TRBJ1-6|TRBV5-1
ASSLSWIPNSPLH
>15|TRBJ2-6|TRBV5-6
ASSPDSALSGANVLT
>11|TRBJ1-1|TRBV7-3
ASSPGLTGMAF
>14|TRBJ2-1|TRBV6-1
ASSVTLAGGNNEQF
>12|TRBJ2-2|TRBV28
ASRGGANTGELF
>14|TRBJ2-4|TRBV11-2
ASSLVGGAAKNIQY
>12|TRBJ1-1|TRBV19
ASRYGQGGTEAF
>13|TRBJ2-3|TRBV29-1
SAALRDRGTDTQY
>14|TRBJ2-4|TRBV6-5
ASSYTYAGVRNIQY
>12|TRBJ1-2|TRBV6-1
ASSEGSNLYGYT
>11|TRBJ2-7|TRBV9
ASSAGYTYEQY
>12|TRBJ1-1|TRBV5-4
ASSKDTSATEAF
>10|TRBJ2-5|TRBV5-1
ASSQSWETQY
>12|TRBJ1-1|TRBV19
ASSMVRMNTEAF
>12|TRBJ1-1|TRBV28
ASRTWGLNTEAF
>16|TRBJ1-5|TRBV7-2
ASSLRQVSPDSNQPQH
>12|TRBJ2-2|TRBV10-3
AITGTDNTGELF
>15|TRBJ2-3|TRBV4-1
ASSPNRDRGGTDTQY
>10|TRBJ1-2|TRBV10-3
AISESGDGYT
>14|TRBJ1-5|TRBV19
ASSIRAEDSNQPQH
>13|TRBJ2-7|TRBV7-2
ASSLDGAGAYEQY
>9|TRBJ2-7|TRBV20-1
SASGLYEQY
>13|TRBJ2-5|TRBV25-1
ASSWDRDRQETQY
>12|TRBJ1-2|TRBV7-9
ASSLQDSRYGYT
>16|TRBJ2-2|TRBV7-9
ASSRLKQRGANTGELF
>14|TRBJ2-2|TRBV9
ASSVEGTGLTGELF